This entry lists 28 T cell receptor beta chains sequenced from one sample in a study of cytomegalovirus exposure and HLA in healthy donors. PCR amplification relied on 60 Vbeta primers (plus 13 Jbeta primers). Sequencing was performed with immunoSEQ multiplex PCR; in TCRdb, only in-frame clones are kept and a portion is missing. The sample holds 150,000 to 200,000 clones; about three quarters are singletons and the top ten take around 1.6%. The sequenced sample consisted of PBMCs. These TCRs come from a young man in good health and CMV-seronegative.

As to this clone: This specimen includes other DNA sequences encoding the same CDR3. The chain carries TRBV11-2 and TRBJ2-2; D unresolved. Trimming stripped 7 bases from V and 4 bases from J, with 16 bases between. CDR1 SGHAT and CDR2 FQNNGV come from the germline V gene. The CDR3 runs 15 residues. The CDR3: CASNDGLRGTGELFF. As DNA, the CDR3 is TGTGCCAGCAACGACGGCCTCCGAGGCACCGGGGAGCTGTTTTTT.

This clone was seen more than once but under ten times. The rearrangement joins TRBV30 to TRBJ2-7; 9 positions match TRBD1. From germline, CDR1 is GTSNPN and CDR2 SVGIG (reference sequence). This CDR3 region has 11 residues. CDR3 DNA: TGTGCAGGAACAGGGGGCTCCGAGCAGTACTTC. Amino acid sequence: CAGTGGSEQYF.

The chain recombines TRBV29-1 with TRBJ2-7; TRBD2 matches at 14 bases. CDR1 and CDR2 (germline): SQVTM, ANQGSEA. V was clipped by 6 bases and J by 3 bases; unmatched bases: 7. CDR3 length: 15 amino acids. CDR3 in amino acids: CSVTGTSGGRYEQYF. The CDR3, as DNA: TGCAGCGTGACAGGGACTAGCGGGGGACGCTACGAGCAGTACTTC.

This clone was counted only a few times. J is TRBJ2-7 and V is TRBV2, with 7 bases aligning to TRBD1. Losses at the gene ends were 7 bases for V and 1 base for J; bases not matched to a gene: 4. This CDR3 contains 13 residues. The V gene's germline CDR1 is SNHLY and CDR2 FYNNEI. Here the CDR3 reads CASTTGPSYEQYF. CDR3 bases: TGTGCCAGCACGACAGGGCCTTCCTACGAGCAGTACTTC.

The gene calls are TRBV5-1 and TRBJ2-1; 8 nucleotides line up with TRBD2. Per germline, CDR1 SGHRS and CDR2 YFSETQ. Trimming removed 2 bases from V and 8 bases from J; junction bases left unmatched: 9. This CDR3 has 15 amino acids. The DNA of the CDR3 is TGCGCCAGCAGCTTACTAGCGGAGCTAGGCCATGAGCAGTTCTTC. Translation gives CASSLLAELGHEQFF. Using reference TRBV5-1 and TRBJ2-1 for the parts outside the CDR3, the full variable domain is KAGVTQTPRYLIKTRGQQVTLSCSPISGHRSVSWYQQTPGQGLQFLFEYFSETQRNKGNFPGRFSGRQFSNSRSEMNVSTLELGDSALYLCASSLLAELGHEQFFGPGTRLTVL.

The chain joins TRBV4-2 to TRBJ2-1; D unresolved. CDR1 and CDR2 from the germline V gene are LGHNA and YNFKEQ. The CDR3 has 13 residues. With 1 base removed from V and 5 bases from J, the gap between germline ends came to 6 bases. CDR3 nucleotides: TGTGCCAGCAGCCAAGCGGTCGACAATGAGCAGTTCTTC. The encoded protein is CASSQAVDNEQFF.

The rearrangement uses TRBV14 and TRBJ1-6; D remains ambiguous. The CDR3 is 13 amino acids. Germline CDR1 and CDR2: SGHDN and FVKESK. V was clipped by 1 base and J by 11 bases, with 9 bases between them. This CDR3 is CASSQVPGTPLHF. The CDR3 bases are TGTGCCAGCAGCCAAGTACCAGGAACACCCCTCCACTTT.

The rearrangement links TRBV5-1 to TRBJ1-1; D is undetermined. There are 16 residues in the CDR3. Germline assignment: CDR1 SGHRS and CDR2 YFSETQ. Trimming left V 4 bases short and J 3 bases short, with 19 bases between. DNA for the CDR3: TGCGCCAGCAGCCCCCGAGCGGAGCCCAGCCACACTGAAGCTTTCTTT. Amino acid sequence: CASSPRAEPSHTEAFF.

The chain combines TRBV5-1 with TRBJ2-3; TRBD1 agrees at 7 bases. CDR1 and CDR2 (germline): SGHRS, YFSETQ. V gave up 2 bases and J gave up 5 bases; unmatched junction bases: 5. The CDR3 covers 14 residues. CDR3 protein: CASSLGTARDTQYF. CDR3 nucleotide sequence: TGCGCCAGCAGCTTAGGGACAGCTCGAGATACGCAGTATTTT.

The V call is TRBV9, the J call TRBJ2-5, with D tentatively TRBD2 (7 bases). With 3 bases removed from V and 5 bases from J, the gap between germline ends came to 23 bases. The CDR3 is 17 amino acids. The V gene's germline CDR1 is SGDLS and CDR2 YYNGEE. The DNA of the CDR3 is TGTGCCAGCAGCGAGGGGGATTGGACTAGAGGTCGGGAGACCCAGTACTTC. This gives the protein CASSEGDWTRGRETQYF.

The chain has TRBV10-1 and TRBJ2-1, with a weak D call TRBD1 (5 bases). The V gene's germline CDR1 is WNHNN and CDR2 SYGVQD (reference sequence). Trimming left V 5 bases short and J 7 bases short, with 12 bases between. The CDR3 has 13 residues. The CDR3 is CASSKGPMNEQFF. The CDR3 coding sequence is TGCGCCAGCAGTAAGGGGCCAATGAATGAGCAGTTCTTC.

The rearrangement joins TRBV9 to TRBJ2-7; weak D call: TRBD1 (6 bases). This CDR3 comprises 13 residues. Germline CDR1 is SGDLS and CDR2 is YYNGEE. Trimming shortened V by 1 base and J by 3 bases, and 8 bases separated the two germline ends. Written as DNA, the CDR3 is TGTGCCAGCAGCGTAAGAGGGGGCTACGAGCAGTACTTC. Translation: CASSVRGGYEQYF. The full variable domain, its missing parts supplied by reference TRBV9 and TRBJ2-7, is DSGVTQTPKHLITATGQRVTLRCSPRSGDLSVYWYQQSLDQGLQFLIQYYNGEERAKGNILERFSAQQFPDLHSELNLSSLELGDSALYFCASSVRGGYEQYFGPGTRLTVT.

V gene TRBV9 combines with J gene TRBJ1-3, with D unresolved. The CDR3 has 14 residues. The V gene lost 0 bases and the J gene lost 0 bases, with 4 bases spanning the gap. The germline V gene encodes CDR1 SGDLS and CDR2 YYNGEE. CDR3 region: CASSVALSGNTIYF. The CDR3 nucleotides read TGTGCCAGCAGCGTAGCCCTCTCTGGAAACACCATATATTTT.

This rearrangement joins TRBV7-9 to TRBJ2-3, with D perhaps matching TRBD2 (6 bases). The CDR3 runs to 15 residues. V lost 1 base, J lost 0 bases, and 8 bases lay in between. Germline V CDR1 and CDR2: SEHNR, FQNEAQ (reference sequence). Here the CDR3 reads CASSLEGTSTDTQYF. For the CDR3, the DNA is TGTGCCAGCAGCTTAGAAGGGACTAGCACAGATACGCAGTATTTT.

This clone was detected only a few times. The chain employs TRBV29-1 and TRBJ2-3; 10 nucleotides line up with TRBD1. With 6 bases clipped from V and 6 bases from J, the junction kept 9 bases outside the gene matches. Germline V CDR1 and CDR2: SQVTM, ANQGSEA. The CDR3 is 14 residues long. CDR3 residues: CSVGQGGLADTQYF. For the CDR3, the DNA is TGCAGCGTCGGACAGGGGGGATTAGCGGATACGCAGTATTTT.

This clone was found once. The chain links TRBV30 to TRBJ2-7; D is uncertain. Germline CDR1 is GTSNPN and CDR2 is SVGIG (reference sequence). The V end was cut by 3 bases, the J end by 3 bases, with 6 bases between. This CDR3 contains 11 residues. Written as DNA, the CDR3 is TGTGCCTGGAGGTACGGCTACGAGCAGTACTTC. Translating it yields CAWRYGYEQYF.

Comment on this clone: Relative to the germline gene, one junction end is altered; a read error may explain this. The V call is TRBV7-9, the J call TRBJ1-1; 7 bases are shared with TRBD1. This CDR3 spans 12 amino acids. Germline V gene lookup returns CDR1 SEHNR and CDR2 FQNEAQ (reference sequence). The CDR3 region is CSSSPGRQGAFF. The CDR3 DNA sequence: TGTTCCAGCAGCCCTGGTCGACAGGGAGCTTTCTTT.

The chain has TRBV9 and TRBJ2-6; 8 bases match TRBD2. The CDR3 contains 18 residues. The V and J ends lost 1 base and 2 bases, in that order; junction bases with no gene match: 8. CDR1 and CDR2 from the germline V gene are SGDLS and YYNGEE. The CDR3 loop reads CASSVLTGGPTGANVLTF. The CDR3 coding sequence is TGTGCCAGCAGCGTATTAACGGGGGGGCCCACTGGGGCCAACGTCCTGACTTTC.

This clone was counted between two and nine times. The CDR3 reads CASSIMAYTEAFF. DNA of the CDR3: TGTGCCAGTAGTATAATGGCCTACACTGAAGCTTTCTTT. The chain carries TRBV19 and TRBJ1-1; D is undetermined. Germline CDR1 is LNHDA and CDR2 is SQIVND (reference sequence). The CDR3 is 13 residues long. The ends were cut back, 2 bases at V and 3 bases at J, with 7 bases in the middle.

The rearrangement links TRBV15 to TRBJ2-5; D gene unclear. V shed 5 bases and J shed 2 bases, with 21 bases lying between them. Germline values: CDR1 LNHNV, CDR2 YYDKDF (reference sequence). CDR3 length equals 17 residues. CDR3 nucleotides: TGTGCCACCAGCCAAGGTGTGGGTTTTGGCGGTCAAGAGACCCAGTACTTC. Translating it yields CATSQGVGFGGQETQYF. Variable domain in full (rest from reference TRBV15 and TRBJ2-5): DAMVIQNPRYQVTQFGKPVTLSCSQTLNHNVMYWYQQKSSQAPKLLFHYYDKDFNNEADTPDNFQSRRPNTSFCFLDIRSPGLGDTAMYLCATSQGVGFGGQETQYFGPGTRLLVL.

V usage is TRBV29-1 and J usage is TRBJ2-3; 7 bases are shared with TRBD2. The CDR3 covers 14 residues. The germline gives CDR1 SQVTM, CDR2 ANQGSEA. The V gene end was trimmed by 4 bases and the J gene end by 2 bases; junction bases not matched to a gene: 6. CDR3 region: CSVGGGGVTDTQYF. In nucleotides, the CDR3 is TGCAGCGTTGGTGGGGGAGGGGTCACAGATACGCAGTATTTT.

The chain is built from TRBV4-2 and TRBJ2-7; 10 bases fit TRBD1. J was trimmed by 0 bases and V by 3 bases; bases with no gene match: 5. The length of the CDR3 is 16 residues. In germline, CDR1 is LGHNA, CDR2 YNFKEQ. The CDR3 region is CASSQGQGISSYEQYF. The CDR3 nucleotides read TGTGCCAGCAGCCAGGGACAGGGGATTAGCTCCTACGAGCAGTACTTC.

The rearrangement links TRBV5-1 to TRBJ2-1, with 8 positions matching TRBD1. J gave up 5 bases and V 3 bases, and 7 bases lay outside the gene matches. Germline CDR1 and CDR2: SGHRS and YFSETQ. The CDR3 runs to 15 residues. CDR3 DNA: TGCGCCAGCAGCTCCCGGACAGGGAGTAACAATGAGCAGTTCTTC. This encodes CASSSRTGSNNEQFF. Filled out from reference TRBV5-1 and TRBJ2-1, the complete variable domain reads KAGVTQTPRYLIKTRGQQVTLSCSPISGHRSVSWYQQTPGQGLQFLFEYFSETQRNKGNFPGRFSGRQFSNSRSEMNVSTLELGDSALYLCASSSRTGSNNEQFFGPGTRLTVL.

The V call is TRBV19, the J call TRBJ2-2; TRBD2 aligns across 8 bases. Per the germline V gene, CDR1 is LNHDA and CDR2 is SQIVND (reference sequence). This CDR3 comprises 14 residues. V was pared by 7 bases and J by 6 bases, with 7 bases of the junction left unmatched. CDR3 loop: CASKIAGWSGELFF. DNA for the CDR3: TGTGCCAGTAAAATAGCGGGATGGTCCGGGGAGCTGTTTTTT.

V usage is TRBV7-8 and J usage is TRBJ2-7; a possible D gene is TRBD2 (6 bases). Trimming cost V 5 bases and J 1 base, with 15 bases left between them. CDR1 is SGHVS, CDR2 FQNEAQ, per germline. CDR3 size: 15 residues. The CDR3, as DNA: TGTGCCAGCAGCGTTCCCGGGAGCCTATCCTACGAGCAGTACTTC. This gives the protein CASSVPGSLSYEQYF.

This chain connects TRBV5-4 to TRBJ2-5; perhaps TRBD2 as D (5 bases). Trimming removed 0 bases at V and 5 bases at J, with 11 bases between. Germline lookup yields CDR1 SGHNT and CDR2 YYREEE (reference sequence). The CDR3 totals 14 residues. The CDR3 sequence is CASSLARGTETQYF. Written as DNA, the CDR3 is TGTGCCAGCAGCTTGGCCCGGGGAACCGAGACCCAGTACTTC. The full variable domain, with the rest looked up from reference TRBV5-4 and TRBJ2-5, is ETGVTQSPTHLIKTRGQQVTLRCSSQSGHNTVSWYQQALGQGPQFIFQYYREEENGRGNFPPRFSGLQFPNYSSELNVNALELDDSALYLCASSLARGTETQYFGPGTRLLVL.

The gene calls are TRBV5-4 and TRBJ1-1; TRBD1 agrees at 11 bases. This CDR3 spans 14 amino acids. Trimming at V came to 4 bases and at J to 6 bases, leaving 5 bases not matched to a gene. Germline CDR1 SGHNT, CDR2 YYREEE (reference sequence). CDR3 amino acids: CASSKDRGRAEAFF. The CDR3 DNA follows: TGTGCCAGCAGCAAGGACAGGGGGCGCGCTGAAGCTTTCTTT.

The genes are TRBV6-4 and TRBJ1-1, with D tentatively TRBD1 (6 bases). The CDR3 covers 14 residues. CDR1 MRHNA and CDR2 SNTAGT come from the germline V gene. Trimming removed 2 bases from V and 9 bases from J, with 16 bases in between. CDR3 bases: TGTGCCAGCAGTGACACACACTCAGGGGAGAAAGCTTTCTTT. This codes for CASSDTHSGEKAFF.